Below, 7 T cell receptor beta chains from the same sample are listed, as sequenced in a study of blood T cells in healthy people across ages. A second PCR of roughly 7 to 11 cycles used a sample-barcoded 5' primer and a J-beta primer mix. TCRdb re-called the 5' RACE reads with MiXCR, one entry per CDR3 protein. The top ten clones hold roughly 17% of a sample with around 870,000 distinct CDR3 sequences, 29% of them seen once. Sequenced: blood. The source is an elderly woman in good health.

This clonotype was seen ten or more times. The rearrangement uses TRBV20-1 and TRBJ2-5; D not resolved. V lost 6 bases and J lost 2, with 7 bases in between. CDR1 and CDR2 from the germline V gene are DFQATT and SNEGSKA (reference sequence). There are 11 residues in the CDR3. For the CDR3, the DNA is TGCAGTGCCCCCGGACAAGAGACCCAGTACTTC. Translated: CSAPGQETQYF.

This clonotype was observed many times. The chain is built from TRBV3-1 and TRBJ2-7; D not certain. The V and J ends lost 3 bases and 6 bases respectively, with 12 bases between them. There are 13 residues in the CDR3. Germline lookup yields CDR1 LGHDT and CDR2 YNNKEL (reference sequence). CDR3 in amino acids: CASSQTRQGEQYF. The CDR3 nucleotides read TGTGCCAGCAGCCAGACCCGTCAAGGCGAGCAGTACTTC.

As concerns this clonotype: A much bigger clone sits one base away, suggesting this may be a read error. J is TRBJ2-7 and V is TRBV20-1, with 12 positions matching TRBD2. The length of the CDR3 is 16 residues. The germline V gene encodes CDR1 DFQATT and CDR2 SNEGSKA (reference sequence). V lost 1 base to trimming and J lost 7 bases; unmatched junction nucleotides: 11. CDR3 DNA sequence: TGCAGTGCTAGAGCCAACCTAGCGGGGGGGCCAAATGAGCAGTACTTC. Residues: CSARANLAGGPNEQYF.

This clonotype was seen ten or more times. V is TRBV28 and J is TRBJ1-2, with D possibly being TRBD1 (5 bases). The V gene's germline CDR1 is MDHEN and CDR2 SYDVKM. The length of the CDR3 is 12 residues. Trimming pared 6 bases from V and 0 bases from J, leaving 5 bases between. DNA of the CDR3: TGTGCCAGCAGGGGGCCTAACTATGGCTACACCTTC. Its translation is CASRGPNYGYTF.

This clonotype was counted only a few times. The rearrangement links TRBV20-1 to TRBJ1-4; 7 bases map to TRBD1. Per germline, CDR1 DFQATT and CDR2 SNEGSKA (reference sequence). This CDR3 contains 13 residues. V was clipped by 3 bases and J by 6 bases; unmatched bases: 4. Here the CDR3 DNA reads TGCAGTGCTAGTGTGCAGGGGGATGAAAAACTGTTTTTT. Amino acid sequence: CSASVQGDEKLFF.

This clonotype was detected many times. The rearrangement uses TRBV7-2 and TRBJ2-1; TRBD1 aligns across 7 bases. V lost 1 base to trimming and J lost 7 bases; unmatched junction nucleotides: 10. The CDR3 extends over 16 amino acids. CDR1 and CDR2 from the germline V gene are SGHTA and FQGNSA. The CDR3 is CASSLVYDRVRNEQFF. DNA for the CDR3: TGTGCCAGCAGCTTAGTTTACGACAGGGTGAGGAATGAGCAGTTCTTC.

This clonotype has ten or more counts. V is TRBV6-2 or TRBV6-3 and J is TRBJ2-4; the D is unclear. This CDR3 contains 14 residues. CDR1 and CDR2 from the germline V gene are MNHEY and SVGEGT. V shed 3 bases and J shed 0 bases, with 6 bases lying between them. The CDR3 DNA is TGTGCCAGCAGTTATCATCTAGCCAAAAACATTCAGTACTTC. Its protein product is CASSYHLAKNIQYF.